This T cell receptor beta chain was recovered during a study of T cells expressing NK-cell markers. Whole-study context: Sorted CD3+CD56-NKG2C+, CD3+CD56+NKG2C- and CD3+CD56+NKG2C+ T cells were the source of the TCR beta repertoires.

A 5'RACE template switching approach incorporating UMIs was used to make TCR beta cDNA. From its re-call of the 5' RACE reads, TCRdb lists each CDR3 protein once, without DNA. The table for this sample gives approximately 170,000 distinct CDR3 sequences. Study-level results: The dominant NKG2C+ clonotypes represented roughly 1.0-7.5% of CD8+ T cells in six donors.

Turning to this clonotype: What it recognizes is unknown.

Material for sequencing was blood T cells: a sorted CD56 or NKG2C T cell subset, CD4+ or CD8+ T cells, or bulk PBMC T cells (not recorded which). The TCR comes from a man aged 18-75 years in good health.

CDR3 region: CASGRWLDNEQFF. This rearrangement joins TRBV12-5 to TRBJ2-1. Per the germline V gene, CDR1 is LGHNT and CDR2 is FRNRAP. The CDR3 is 13 residues long.